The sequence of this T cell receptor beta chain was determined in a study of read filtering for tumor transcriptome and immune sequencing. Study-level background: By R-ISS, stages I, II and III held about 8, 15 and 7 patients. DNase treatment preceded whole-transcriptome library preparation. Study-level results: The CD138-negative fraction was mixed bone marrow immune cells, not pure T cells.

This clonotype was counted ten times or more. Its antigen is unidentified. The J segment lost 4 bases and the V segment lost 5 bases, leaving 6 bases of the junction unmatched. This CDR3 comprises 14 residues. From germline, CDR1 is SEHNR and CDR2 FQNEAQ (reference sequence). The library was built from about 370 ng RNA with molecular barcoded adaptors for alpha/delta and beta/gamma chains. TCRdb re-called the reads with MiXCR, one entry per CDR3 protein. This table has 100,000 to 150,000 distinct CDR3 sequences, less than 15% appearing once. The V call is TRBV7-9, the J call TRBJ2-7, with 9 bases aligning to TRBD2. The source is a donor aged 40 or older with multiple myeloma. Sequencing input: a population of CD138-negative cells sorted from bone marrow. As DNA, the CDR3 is TGTGCCAGCAGCGATAGCGGGAGCAGGTACGAGCAGTACTTC. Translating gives CASSDSGSRYEQYF.